These T cell receptor beta chains were read from a single sample in a study of T cell repertoires in cytomegalovirus infection. Each CDR3 protein gets one entry after TCRdb re-called the reads with MiXCR. The repertoire consists of some 150,000 distinct CDR3 sequences, with 5.5% to 7% occurring once and the leading ten covering roughly 18%. Sequenced material: PBMCs. All receptors derive from a human donor in good health (CMV status not recorded). Some clones in this sample may be carry-over from other donors' samples. CDR3s include the opening cysteine and the closing phenylalanine or tryptophan. A D gene is named only where the DNA matches it firmly. Rows may omit the clone size; those that give it use once, few, many or a size class.

abundance: few
v_gene: TRBV7-2
j_gene: TRBJ1-5
d_gene: -
CDR3aa: CASSFLGGNQPQHF
CDR3nt: TGTGCCAGCAGCTTCTTAGGGGGCAATCAGCCCCAGCATTTT

abundance: few
v_gene: TRBV11-2
j_gene: TRBJ1-1
d_gene: -
CDR3aa: CASSLVNRDLVDTEAFF
CDR3nt: TGTGCCAGCAGCTTAGTCAACCGGGATTTAGTGGACACTGAAGCTTTCTTT

abundance: many
v_gene: TRBV5-4
j_gene: TRBJ2-7
d_gene: -
CDR3aa: CASSLVGTSYEQYF
CDR3nt: TGTGCCAGCAGCTTGGTCGGCACCTCCTACGAGCAGTACTTC

abundance: few
v_gene: TRBV20-1
j_gene: TRBJ1-6
d_gene: -
CDR3aa: CSASGAANSPLHF
CDR3nt: TGCAGTGCTAGCGGGGCGGCCAATTCACCCCTCCACTTT

abundance: many
v_gene: TRBV7-9
j_gene: TRBJ1-1
d_gene: -
CDR3aa: CASTQEGRGVTEAFF
CDR3nt: TGTGCCAGCACCCAAGAGGGAAGGGGTGTCACTGAAGCTTTCTTT

abundance: few
v_gene: TRBV20-1
j_gene: TRBJ1-1
d_gene: -
CDR3aa: CSASGGAPNTEAFF
CDR3nt: TGCAGTGCTAGCGGGGGGGCTCCGAACACTGAAGCTTTCTTT

abundance: -
v_gene: TRBV6-2/TRBV6-3
j_gene: TRBJ2-1
d_gene: -
CDR3aa: CASSYLSRSGAFSYNEQFF
CDR3nt: TGTGCCAGCAGTTACTTGTCCCGTTCAGGGGCGTTCTCCTACAATGAGCAGTTCTTC

abundance: many
v_gene: TRBV7-2
j_gene: TRBJ2-1
d_gene: -
CDR3aa: CASSLGAGQGIRGNEQFF
CDR3nt: TGTGCCAGCAGCTTAGGGGCGGGTCAGGGGATAAGGGGCAATGAGCAGTTCTTC

abundance: -
v_gene: TRBV20-1
j_gene: TRBJ2-3
d_gene: -
CDR3aa: CSSEEGSTDTQYF
CDR3nt: TGCAGTTCGGAGGAAGGAAGCACAGATACGCAGTATTTT

abundance: many
v_gene: TRBV5-1
j_gene: TRBJ2-5
d_gene: TRBD2
CDR3aa: CASSSRQSRGAQYF
CDR3nt: TGCGCCAGCAGCAGCAGACAGTCCCGGGGGGCCCAGTACTTC

abundance: many
v_gene: TRBV6-2/TRBV6-3
j_gene: TRBJ1-2
d_gene: -
CDR3aa: CASRTASGTWGYTF
CDR3nt: TGTGCCAGCAGAACTGCCTCCGGGACGTGGGGCTACACCTTC

abundance: few
v_gene: TRBV20-1
j_gene: TRBJ1-1
d_gene: -
CDR3aa: CSPSPWGGTEAFF
CDR3nt: TGCAGCCCGTCACCTTGGGGTGGCACTGAAGCTTTCTTT

abundance: many
v_gene: TRBV7-8
j_gene: TRBJ2-7
d_gene: -
CDR3aa: CASSSEYIEGRRNYEQYF
CDR3nt: TGTGCCAGCAGCTCCGAATATATTGAGGGACGGCGAAACTACGAGCAGTACTTC

abundance: many
v_gene: TRBV29-1
j_gene: TRBJ2-7
d_gene: -
CDR3aa: CSVRRGSYEQYF
CDR3nt: TGCAGCGTTCGCAGGGGATCCTACGAGCAGTACTTC

abundance: many
v_gene: TRBV19
j_gene: TRBJ1-1
d_gene: TRBD1
CDR3aa: CASMGGGGWGDMVTEAFF
CDR3nt: TGTGCCAGTATGGGGGGAGGGGGCTGGGGTGACATGGTCACTGAAGCTTTCTTT

abundance: many
v_gene: TRBV2
j_gene: TRBJ2-2
d_gene: -
CDR3aa: CASWGPNTGELFF
CDR3nt: TGTGCCAGCTGGGGACCTAACACCGGGGAGCTGTTTTTT

abundance: few
v_gene: TRBV2
j_gene: TRBJ1-4
d_gene: -
CDR3aa: CASSEGWGAGEKLFF
CDR3nt: TGTGCCAGCAGTGAAGGATGGGGGGCCGGTGAAAAACTGTTTTTT

abundance: -
v_gene: TRBV11-2
j_gene: TRBJ2-1
d_gene: -
CDR3aa: CASSLEGRTYNEQFF
CDR3nt: TGTGCCAGCAGCTTAGAAGGGAGGACCTACAATGAGCAGTTCTTC

abundance: -
v_gene: TRBV7-9
j_gene: TRBJ2-7
d_gene: -
CDR3aa: CASSSDFYEQYF
CDR3nt: TGTGCCAGCAGCTCGGACTTTTACGAGCAGTACTTC

abundance: many
v_gene: TRBV7-2
j_gene: TRBJ2-2
d_gene: -
CDR3aa: CASSPRRGDTGELFF
CDR3nt: TGTGCCAGCAGCCCGCGACGGGGAGACACCGGGGAGCTGTTTTTT

abundance: few
v_gene: TRBV14
j_gene: TRBJ1-2
d_gene: -
CDR3aa: CASSQDWLYGYTF
CDR3nt: TGTGCCAGCAGCCAAGATTGGCTCTATGGCTACACCTTC

abundance: many
v_gene: TRBV5-1
j_gene: TRBJ1-1
d_gene: -
CDR3aa: CASSSGGAGNTEAFF
CDR3nt: TGCGCCAGCAGCTCTGGGGGGGCAGGGAACACTGAAGCTTTCTTT

abundance: many
v_gene: TRBV7-2
j_gene: TRBJ1-1
d_gene: -
CDR3aa: CASSLGTEGRLIPEAFF
CDR3nt: TGTGCCAGCAGCTTAGGGACAGAAGGTCGGCTTATCCCTGAAGCTTTCTTT

abundance: many
v_gene: TRBV10-3
j_gene: TRBJ2-3
d_gene: TRBD2
CDR3aa: CAISESVQRGAGTDTQYF
CDR3nt: TGTGCCATCAGTGAGTCGGTCCAGCGGGGGGCGGGCACAGATACGCAGTATTTT

abundance: few
v_gene: TRBV2
j_gene: TRBJ1-5
d_gene: -
CDR3aa: CASSEARGGTNQPQHF
CDR3nt: TGTGCCAGCAGTGAAGCGCGGGGGGGTACCAATCAGCCCCAGCATTTT

abundance: few
v_gene: TRBV11-2
j_gene: TRBJ2-5
d_gene: -
CDR3aa: CASSVGRLAETQYF
CDR3nt: TGTGCCAGCAGCGTAGGGAGGCTCGCAGAGACCCAGTACTTC

abundance: many
v_gene: TRBV11-2
j_gene: TRBJ2-2
d_gene: TRBD2
CDR3aa: CASSLSGGLDTGELFF
CDR3nt: TGTGCCAGCAGCTTAAGCGGGGGGCTGGACACCGGGGAGCTGTTTTTT